These T cell receptor beta chains were read from a single sample in a study of T cell responses to AZD1222 COVID-19 vaccine. Profiling relied on immunoSEQ multiplex PCR, and the TCRdb table lists in-frame clones only, not all of them. The sample lists 200,000 or so clones, roughly 92% occurring once. The sequenced sample was peripheral blood, obtained on day 0 of AZD1222 vaccination. The receptors shown here come from an adult in good health. The CDR3 runs from the conserved cysteine through the conserved F or W. The order of the fields is J gene, V gene, clone size, D gene, CDR3 protein, CDR3 DNA. The D gene is left open where the match is weak. Clone size is not always given. Where it is, it says once, few, many or a class for expanded clones.

j_call: TRBJ1-1; v_call: TRBV7-9; clone_size: -; d_call: TRBD1; cdr3_aa: CASSPGDSAVLGAFF; cdr3_nt: TGTGCCAGCAGTCCCGGGGACAGTGCGGTTTTGGGGGCTTTCTTT
j_call: TRBJ1-2; v_call: TRBV6-6; clone_size: -; d_call: TRBD1; cdr3_aa: CASSTALRDSYGYTF; cdr3_nt: TGTGCCAGCAGTACAGCCTTACGGGACAGCTATGGCTACACCTTC
j_call: TRBJ2-2; v_call: TRBV6-4; clone_size: -; d_call: -; cdr3_aa: CASSVQAGTGELFF; cdr3_nt: TGTGCCAGCAGTGTTCAGGCGGGCACCGGGGAGCTGTTTTTT
j_call: TRBJ1-4; v_call: TRBV28; clone_size: few; d_call: TRBD1; cdr3_aa: CASRPQGGGAEKLFF; cdr3_nt: TGTGCCAGCAGACCACAGGGAGGGGGCGCCGAAAAACTGTTTTTT
j_call: TRBJ1-5; v_call: TRBV7-9; clone_size: -; d_call: -; cdr3_aa: CASSRGTAQPQHF; cdr3_nt: TGTGCCAGCAGCAGGGGGACGGCTCAGCCCCAGCATTTT
j_call: TRBJ1-1; v_call: TRBV5-4; clone_size: -; d_call: -; cdr3_aa: CASSSGTRNTEAFF; cdr3_nt: TGTGCCAGCAGCTCCGGGACAAGGAACACTGAAGCTTTCTTT
j_call: TRBJ2-3; v_call: TRBV12-5; clone_size: -; d_call: -; cdr3_aa: CASGFGHTDTQYF; cdr3_nt: TGTGCTAGTGGTTTTGGGCACACAGATACGCAGTATTTT
j_call: TRBJ1-2; v_call: TRBV5-1; clone_size: -; d_call: TRBD1; cdr3_aa: CASSLDPPSGGLYGYTF; cdr3_nt: TGCGCCAGCAGCTTGGATCCTCCCTCAGGGGGTTTGTATGGCTACACCTTC
j_call: TRBJ2-1; v_call: TRBV7-2; clone_size: -; d_call: -; cdr3_aa: CASSAAGTFYNEQFF; cdr3_nt: TGTGCCAGCAGTGCGGCCGGGACCTTCTACAATGAGCAGTTCTTC
j_call: TRBJ1-4; v_call: TRBV6-5; clone_size: -; d_call: -; cdr3_aa: CASSPTGGNEKLFF; cdr3_nt: TGTGCCAGCAGTCCTACTGGGGGGAATGAAAAACTGTTTTTT
j_call: TRBJ2-1; v_call: TRBV6-1; clone_size: once; d_call: TRBD2; cdr3_aa: CASSESGGGSYNEQFF; cdr3_nt: TGTGCCAGCAGTGAAAGTGGCGGGGGCTCCTACAATGAGCAGTTCTTC
j_call: TRBJ1-2; v_call: TRBV7-9; clone_size: -; d_call: -; cdr3_aa: CASSLGRAGNYGYTF; cdr3_nt: TGTGCCAGCAGCTTAGGTCGAGCAGGGAACTATGGCTACACCTTC
j_call: TRBJ2-5; v_call: TRBV5-5; clone_size: -; d_call: -; cdr3_aa: CASSSGHFAGTQYF; cdr3_nt: TGTGCCAGCAGCTCGGGACATTTCGCAGGGACCCAGTACTTC
j_call: TRBJ1-4; v_call: TRBV19; clone_size: -; d_call: -; cdr3_aa: CASSSYRDTNEKLFF; cdr3_nt: TGTGCCAGTAGTAGCTACAGGGATACTAATGAAAAACTGTTTTTT
j_call: TRBJ2-1; v_call: TRBV19; clone_size: -; d_call: -; cdr3_aa: CASRSTRPDPTYNEQFF; cdr3_nt: TGTGCCAGTAGGTCGACAAGGCCTGACCCTACCTACAATGAGCAGTTCTTC